This T cell receptor (beta chain) was identified during a study of blood T cell repertoires in COVID-19 (dated by TCRdb to the early 2020s). In terms of the full investigation: Samples from collaborators originated in the United States, Italy and Spain and spanned both the acute and convalescent phases of COVID-19. The prospective study material was composed of cDNA or gDNA derived from T cells, B-cell-depleted T cells, or PBMCs. Where available, HLA class I and class II types were obtained from metadata supplied by the sample provider rather than from assay-based typing. Samples were obtained from the ongoing ImmuneRACE study (first 160 participants) and from 1,254 subjects provided by 6 global collaborators. A de-identified subject ID, COVID-19 status, age in years and sex were almost always included in the sample metadata. Subjects who had been exposed to COVID-19, were actively infected with it, or had recovered from it provided the deeply sampled blood TCRbeta repertoires that made up the dataset. The repertoires were released in a freely available public database meant as a resource for research on the immune response to SARS-CoV-2. The paper as a whole reports these results and caveats: The quantity of clinical and demographic metadata differed by source and by participant and was supplied without curation.

The collaborating institutions used their own protocols to collect whole blood in K2EDTA tubes. For TCRbeta analysis, collaborators shipped samples in one of three forms: frozen whole blood, isolated PBMCs, or DNA extracted from either of those sample types. In regard to this clone: Its binding antigen is unknown. Per-nucleotide qualities are absent, and no much larger clonotype sits a single base away.

TCRbeta CDR3 regions were amplified from genomic DNA by means of the immunoSEQ Assay, a bias-controlled multiplex PCR. In the source study's methods: The number of nucleated cells in each sample was estimated by amplification of reference gene primers within the assay. Sequence reads were collapsed and filtered to measure the absolute abundance of every unique TCRbeta CDR3 rearrangement. Productive Simpson clonality was computed per sample as the square root of Simpson's diversity index over productive rearrangements. Not all clones reach the TCRdb copy of this immuneACCESS table, which keeps in-frame sequences only. Checked studies attribute under half of the gap to unresolved V genes and leave the rest unexplained. V and J calls and clone size are copied from that table; D and trimming were computed from the DNA. In this sample the table shows approximately 41,000 clones, approximately 90% of which occur a single time. The ten largest account for approximately 10% of the sample.

V has 1 base trimmed and J has 6 bases trimmed; junction bases matching no gene number 7. The CDR3 goes from the cysteine to the phenylalanine over 17 residues. The only DNA kept is the CDR3, 51 bases in frame from the first base. From the germline V gene, CDR1 is SGHTA and CDR2 is FQGTGA. What was sequenced was peripheral blood. This chain joins TRBV7-3 to TRBJ2-1, and TRBD2 matches 12 of the central bases. This clonotype was obtained from a woman aged 80 or over with active COVID-19. The CDR3: CASSLSPLAGGPNEQFF. In nucleotides, the sequence is TGTGCCAGCAGCTTAAGCCCGCTAGCGGGGGGGCCCAATGAGCAGTTCTTC.